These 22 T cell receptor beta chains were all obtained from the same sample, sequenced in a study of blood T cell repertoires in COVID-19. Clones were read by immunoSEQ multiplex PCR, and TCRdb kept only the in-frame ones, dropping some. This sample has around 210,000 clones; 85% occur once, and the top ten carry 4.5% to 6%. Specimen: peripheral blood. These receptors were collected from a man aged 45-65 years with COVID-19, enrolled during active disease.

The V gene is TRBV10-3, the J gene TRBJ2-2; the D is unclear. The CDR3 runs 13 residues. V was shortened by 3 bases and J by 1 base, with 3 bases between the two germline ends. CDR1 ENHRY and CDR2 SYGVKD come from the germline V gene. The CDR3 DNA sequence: TGTGCCATCAGTGATCGGAACACCGGGGAGCTGTTTTTT. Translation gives CAISDRNTGELFF.

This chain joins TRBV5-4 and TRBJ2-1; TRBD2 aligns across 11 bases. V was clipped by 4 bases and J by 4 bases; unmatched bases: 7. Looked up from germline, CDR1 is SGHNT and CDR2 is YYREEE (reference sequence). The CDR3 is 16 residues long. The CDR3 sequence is CASSLSGGAAYNEQFF. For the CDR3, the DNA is TGTGCCAGCAGCCTTAGCGGGGGGGCAGCGTACAATGAGCAGTTCTTC.

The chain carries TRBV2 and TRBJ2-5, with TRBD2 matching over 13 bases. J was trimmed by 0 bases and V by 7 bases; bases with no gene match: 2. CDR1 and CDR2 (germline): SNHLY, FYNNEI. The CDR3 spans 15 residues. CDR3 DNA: TGTGCCAGCACCGGACTAGCGGGGGACCAAGAGACCCAGTACTTC. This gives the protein CASTGLAGDQETQYF.

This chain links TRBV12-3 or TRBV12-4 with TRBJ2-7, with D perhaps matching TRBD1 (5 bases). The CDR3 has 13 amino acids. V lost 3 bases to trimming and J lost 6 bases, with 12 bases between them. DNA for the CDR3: TGTGCCAGCAGTTTGGCTGGGGCTTTCGAGCAGTACTTC. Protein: CASSLAGAFEQYF.

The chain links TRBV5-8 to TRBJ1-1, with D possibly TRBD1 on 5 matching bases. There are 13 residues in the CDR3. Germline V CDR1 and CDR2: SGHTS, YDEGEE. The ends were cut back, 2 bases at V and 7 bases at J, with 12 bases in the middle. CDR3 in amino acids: CASSLDRAYEAFF. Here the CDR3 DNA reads TGTGCCAGCAGCTTAGACAGAGCTTATGAAGCTTTCTTT.

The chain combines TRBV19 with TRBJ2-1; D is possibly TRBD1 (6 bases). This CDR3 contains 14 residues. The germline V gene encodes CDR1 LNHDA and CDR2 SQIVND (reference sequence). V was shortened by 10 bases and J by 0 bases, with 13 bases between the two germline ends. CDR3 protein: CATREGGSYNEQFF. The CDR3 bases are TGTGCCACCCGTGAAGGGGGCTCCTACAATGAGCAGTTCTTC.

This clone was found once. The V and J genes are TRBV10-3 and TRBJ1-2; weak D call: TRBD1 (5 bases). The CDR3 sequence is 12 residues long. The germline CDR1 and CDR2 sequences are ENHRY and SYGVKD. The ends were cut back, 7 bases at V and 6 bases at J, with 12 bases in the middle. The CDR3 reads CAINAGGDGYTF. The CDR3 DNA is TGTGCCATCAATGCCGGGGGGGATGGCTACACCTTC.

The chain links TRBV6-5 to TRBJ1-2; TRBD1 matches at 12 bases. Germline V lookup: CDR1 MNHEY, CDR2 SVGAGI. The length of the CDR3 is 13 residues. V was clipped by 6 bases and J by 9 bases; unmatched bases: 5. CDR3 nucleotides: TGTGCCAGCAGAGGGACAGGGGGCTCCAGCTACACCTTC. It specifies CASRGTGGSSYTF.

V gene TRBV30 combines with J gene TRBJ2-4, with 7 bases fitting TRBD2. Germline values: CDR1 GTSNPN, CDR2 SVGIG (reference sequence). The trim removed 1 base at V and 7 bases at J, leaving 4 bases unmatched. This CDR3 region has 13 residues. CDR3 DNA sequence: TGTGCCTGGAGTGCTTGGGGGGGGAACATTCAGTACTTC. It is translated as CAWSAWGGNIQYF.

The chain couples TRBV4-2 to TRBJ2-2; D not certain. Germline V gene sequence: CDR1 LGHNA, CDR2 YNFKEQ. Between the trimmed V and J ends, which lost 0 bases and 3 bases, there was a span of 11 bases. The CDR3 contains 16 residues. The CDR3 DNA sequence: TGTGCCAGCAGCCAAGATGTAGGCGGAGACACCGGGGAGCTGTTTTTT. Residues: CASSQDVGGDTGELFF.

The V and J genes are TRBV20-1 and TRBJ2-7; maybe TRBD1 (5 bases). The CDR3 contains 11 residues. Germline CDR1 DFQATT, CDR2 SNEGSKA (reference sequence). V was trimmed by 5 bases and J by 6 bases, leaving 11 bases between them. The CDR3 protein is CSAWGLVEQYF. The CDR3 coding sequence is TGCAGTGCTTGGGGCCTTGTCGAGCAGTACTTC.

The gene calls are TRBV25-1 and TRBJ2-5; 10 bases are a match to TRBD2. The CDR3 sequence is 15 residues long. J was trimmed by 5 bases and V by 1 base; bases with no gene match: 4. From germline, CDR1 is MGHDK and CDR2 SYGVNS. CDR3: CASSESTSGVETQYF. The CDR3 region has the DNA TGTGCCAGCAGTGAATCCACTAGCGGGGTTGAGACCCAGTACTTC. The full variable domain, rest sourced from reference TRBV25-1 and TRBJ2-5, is EADIYQTPRYLVIGTGKKITLECSQTMGHDKMYWYQQDPGMELHLIHYSYGVNSTEKGDLSSESTVSRIRTEHFPLTLESARPSHTSQYLCASSESTSGVETQYFGPGTRLLVL.

This CDR3 reads CASSLQGGTEAFF. DNA for the CDR3: TGTGCCAGCAGTTTACAGGGAGGGACTGAAGCTTTCTTT. V and J are TRBV12-3 or TRBV12-4 and TRBJ1-1; D might be TRBD1 (5 bases). CDR3 length equals 13 residues. Trimming left V 2 bases short and J 5 bases short, with 9 bases between.

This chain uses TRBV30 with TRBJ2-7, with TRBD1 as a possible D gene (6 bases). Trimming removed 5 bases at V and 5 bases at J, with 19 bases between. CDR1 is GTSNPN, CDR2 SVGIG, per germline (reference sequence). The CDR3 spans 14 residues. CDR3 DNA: TGTGCCTGGGGGGACATACAAGGGGTCCACGAGCAGTACTTC. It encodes CAWGDIQGVHEQYF.

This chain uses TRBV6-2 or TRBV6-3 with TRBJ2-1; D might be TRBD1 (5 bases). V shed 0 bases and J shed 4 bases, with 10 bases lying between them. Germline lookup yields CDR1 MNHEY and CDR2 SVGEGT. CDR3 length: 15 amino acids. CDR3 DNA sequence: TGTGCCAGCAGTTACTCCCAGGGTAGATACAATGAGCAGTTCTTC. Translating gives CASSYSQGRYNEQFF.

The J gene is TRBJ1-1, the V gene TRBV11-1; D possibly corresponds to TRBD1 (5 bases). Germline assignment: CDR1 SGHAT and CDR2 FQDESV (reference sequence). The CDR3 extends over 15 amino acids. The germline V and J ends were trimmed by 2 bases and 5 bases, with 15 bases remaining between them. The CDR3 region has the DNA TGTGCCAGCAGCTTATACAGGACAACGCAGACTGAAGCTTTCTTT. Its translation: CASSLYRTTQTEAFF.

The CDR3 DNA sequence: TGTGCCAGCAGCTTAGTTGAGGCTAGCGGGGGGATCGAGCAGTACTTC. Translating gives CASSLVEASGGIEQYF. The chain uses TRBV11-2 and TRBJ2-7; 11 bases line up with TRBD2. V lost 1 base, J lost 6 bases, and 8 bases stayed unmatched. Germline-derived CDR1 and CDR2 are SGHAT and FQNNGV. This CDR3 is built from 16 residues.

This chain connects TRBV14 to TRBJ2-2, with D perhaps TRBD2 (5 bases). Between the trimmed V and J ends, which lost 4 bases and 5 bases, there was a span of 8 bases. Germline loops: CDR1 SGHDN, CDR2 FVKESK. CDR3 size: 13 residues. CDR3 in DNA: TGTGCCAGCAGCCGCGACTATACCGGGGAGCTGTTTTTT. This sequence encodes CASSRDYTGELFF.

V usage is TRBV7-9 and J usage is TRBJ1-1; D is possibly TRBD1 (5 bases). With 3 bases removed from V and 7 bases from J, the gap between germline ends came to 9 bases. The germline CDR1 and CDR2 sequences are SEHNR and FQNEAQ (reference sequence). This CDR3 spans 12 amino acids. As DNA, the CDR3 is TGTGCCAGCAGCTTGCGGGGGATTGAAGCTTTCTTT. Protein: CASSLRGIEAFF.

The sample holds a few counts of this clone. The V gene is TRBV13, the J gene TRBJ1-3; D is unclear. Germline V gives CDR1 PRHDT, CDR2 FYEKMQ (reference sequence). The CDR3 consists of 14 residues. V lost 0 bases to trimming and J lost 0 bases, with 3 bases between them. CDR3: CASSLGSSGNTIYF. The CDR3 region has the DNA TGTGCCAGCAGCTTAGGCAGCTCTGGAAACACCATATATTTT.

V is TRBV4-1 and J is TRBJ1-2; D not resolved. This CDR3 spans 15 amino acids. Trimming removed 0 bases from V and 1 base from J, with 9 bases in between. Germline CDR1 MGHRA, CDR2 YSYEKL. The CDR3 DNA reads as TGCGCCAGCAGCCAAGATTGGGCCTTTAACTATGGCTACACCTTC. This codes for CASSQDWAFNYGYTF.

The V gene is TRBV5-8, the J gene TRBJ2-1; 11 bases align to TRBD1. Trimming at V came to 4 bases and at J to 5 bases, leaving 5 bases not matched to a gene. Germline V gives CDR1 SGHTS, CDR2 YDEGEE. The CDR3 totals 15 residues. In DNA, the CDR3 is TGTGCCAGCAGCCTAGGACAGGGGGCTAACAATGAGCAGTTCTTC. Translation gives CASSLGQGANNEQFF.